This T cell receptor beta chain stems from a study of T cells of healthy individuals. One entry per CDR3 protein results from TCRdb running MiXCR on the 5' RACE reads. The sample lists some 41,000 distinct CDR3 sequences, 4% to 5% occurring once. This clonotype appeared many times. The TCR comes from a human donor in good health.

In DNA form, the CDR3 reads TGTGCCAGCCGCGCCTCCGACAGGGGGCGGTCCGGGGAGCTGTTTTTT. Translated: CASRASDRGRSGELFF. This rearrangement joins TRBV6-2 or TRBV6-3 to TRBJ2-2; 10 bases are a match to TRBD1. From germline, CDR1 is MNHEY and CDR2 SVGEGT. This CDR3 is 16 amino acids long. Losses at the gene ends were 8 bases for V and 6 bases for J; bases not matched to a gene: 12.